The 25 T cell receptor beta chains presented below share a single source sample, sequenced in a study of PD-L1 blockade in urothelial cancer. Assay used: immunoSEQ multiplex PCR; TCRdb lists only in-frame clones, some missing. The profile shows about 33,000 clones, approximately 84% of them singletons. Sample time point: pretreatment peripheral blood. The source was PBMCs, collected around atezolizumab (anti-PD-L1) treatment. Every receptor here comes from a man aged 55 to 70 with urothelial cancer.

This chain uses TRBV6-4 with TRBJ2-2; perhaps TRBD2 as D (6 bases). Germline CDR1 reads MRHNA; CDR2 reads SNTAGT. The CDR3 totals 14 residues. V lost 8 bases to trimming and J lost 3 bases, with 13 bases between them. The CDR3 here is CASRSGVDTGELFF. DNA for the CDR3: TGTGCCAGCCGGTCGGGAGTTGACACCGGGGAGCTGTTTTTT.

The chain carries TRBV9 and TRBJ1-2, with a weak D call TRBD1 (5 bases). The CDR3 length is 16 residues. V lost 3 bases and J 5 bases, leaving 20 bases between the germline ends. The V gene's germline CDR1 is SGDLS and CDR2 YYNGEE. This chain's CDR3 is CASSGGDRGRKYGYTF. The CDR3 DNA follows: TGTGCCAGCAGCGGGGGGGACCGAGGGCGGAAGTATGGCTACACCTTC.

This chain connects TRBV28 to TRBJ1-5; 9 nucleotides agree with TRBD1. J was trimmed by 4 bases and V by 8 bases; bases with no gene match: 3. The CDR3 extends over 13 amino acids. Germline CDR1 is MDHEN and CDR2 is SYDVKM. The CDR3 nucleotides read TGTGCCAGCCTTGACAGGGGGAATCAGCCCCAGCATTTT. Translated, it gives CASLDRGNQPQHF.

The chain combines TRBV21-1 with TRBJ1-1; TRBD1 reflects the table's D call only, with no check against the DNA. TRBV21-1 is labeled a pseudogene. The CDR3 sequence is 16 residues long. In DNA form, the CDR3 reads TGTGCCAGCAGCATCCCACAGGGGACAGGGAACACTGAAGCTTTCTTT. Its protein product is CASSIPQGTGNTEAFF.

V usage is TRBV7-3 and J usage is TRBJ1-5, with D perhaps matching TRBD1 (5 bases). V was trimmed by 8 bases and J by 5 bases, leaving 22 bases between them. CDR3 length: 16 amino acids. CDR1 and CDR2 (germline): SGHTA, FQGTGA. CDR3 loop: CASRVGEGVVDQPQHF. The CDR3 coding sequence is TGTGCCAGCCGTGTAGGGGAGGGAGTGGTGGATCAGCCCCAGCATTTT.

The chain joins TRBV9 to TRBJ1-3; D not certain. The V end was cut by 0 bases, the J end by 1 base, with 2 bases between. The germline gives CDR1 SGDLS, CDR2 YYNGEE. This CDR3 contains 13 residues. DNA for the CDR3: TGTGCCAGCAGCGTAGCTTCTGGAAACACCATATATTTT. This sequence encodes CASSVASGNTIYF.

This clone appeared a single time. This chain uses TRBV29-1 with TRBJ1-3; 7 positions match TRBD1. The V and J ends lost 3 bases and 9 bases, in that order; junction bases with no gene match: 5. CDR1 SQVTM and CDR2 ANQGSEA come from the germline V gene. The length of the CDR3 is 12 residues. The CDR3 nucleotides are TGCAGCGTTGATTTGAGACAGGGCACCATATATTTT. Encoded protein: CSVDLRQGTIYF.

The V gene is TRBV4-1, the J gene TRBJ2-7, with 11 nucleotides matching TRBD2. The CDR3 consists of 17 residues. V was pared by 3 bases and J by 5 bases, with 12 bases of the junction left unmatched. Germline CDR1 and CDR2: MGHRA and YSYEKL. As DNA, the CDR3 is TGCGCCAGCAGCCAGAAACTCACGACTAGCGGGATAAACGAGCAGTACTTC. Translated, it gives CASSQKLTTSGINEQYF.

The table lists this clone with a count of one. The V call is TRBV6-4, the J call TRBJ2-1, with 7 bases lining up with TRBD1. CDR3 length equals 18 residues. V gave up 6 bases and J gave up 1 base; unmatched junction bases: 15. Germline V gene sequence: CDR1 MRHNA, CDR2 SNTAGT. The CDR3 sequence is CASSLTGSPGVSYNEQFF. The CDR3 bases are TGTGCCAGCAGCCTGACAGGGTCCCCTGGAGTTTCCTACAATGAGCAGTTCTTC.

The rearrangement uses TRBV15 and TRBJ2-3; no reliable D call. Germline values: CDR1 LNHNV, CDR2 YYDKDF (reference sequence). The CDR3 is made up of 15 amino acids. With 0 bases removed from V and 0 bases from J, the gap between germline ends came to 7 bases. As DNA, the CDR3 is TGTGCCACCAGCAGAGAGCCAGTGAGCACAGATACGCAGTATTTT. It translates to CATSREPVSTDTQYF.

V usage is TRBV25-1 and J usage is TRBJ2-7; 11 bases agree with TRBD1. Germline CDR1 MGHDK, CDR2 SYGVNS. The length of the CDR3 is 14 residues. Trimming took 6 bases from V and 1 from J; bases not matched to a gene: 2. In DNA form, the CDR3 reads TGTGCCAGCAGGGGGACAGGGGGATCCTACGAGCAGTACTTC. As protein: CASRGTGGSYEQYF.

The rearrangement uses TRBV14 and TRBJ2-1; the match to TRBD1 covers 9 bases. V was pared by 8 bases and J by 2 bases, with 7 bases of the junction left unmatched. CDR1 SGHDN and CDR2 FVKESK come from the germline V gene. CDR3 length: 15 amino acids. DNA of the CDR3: TGTGCCAGCTCGCCGGGACAGGGAACCTACAATGAGCAGTTCTTC. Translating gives CASSPGQGTYNEQFF.

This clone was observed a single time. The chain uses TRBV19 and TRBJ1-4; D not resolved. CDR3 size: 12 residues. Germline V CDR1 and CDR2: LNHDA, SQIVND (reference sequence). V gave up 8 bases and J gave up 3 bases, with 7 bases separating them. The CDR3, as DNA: TGTGCCAGTCAACATTCTAATGAAAAACTGTTTTTT. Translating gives CASQHSNEKLFF.

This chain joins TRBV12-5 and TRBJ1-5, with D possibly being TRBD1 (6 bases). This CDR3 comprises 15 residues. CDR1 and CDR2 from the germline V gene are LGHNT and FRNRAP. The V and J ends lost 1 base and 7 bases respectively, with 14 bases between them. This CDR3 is CASGLGDTAWQPQHF. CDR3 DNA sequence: TGTGCTAGTGGTTTGGGGGACACGGCCTGGCAGCCCCAGCATTTT. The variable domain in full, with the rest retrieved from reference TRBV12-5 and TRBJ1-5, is DARVTQTPRHKVTEMGQEVTMRCQPILGHNTVFWYRQTMMQGLELLAYFRNRAPLDDSGMPKDRFSAEMPDATLATLKIQPSEPRDSAVYFCASGLGDTAWQPQHFGDGTRLSIL.

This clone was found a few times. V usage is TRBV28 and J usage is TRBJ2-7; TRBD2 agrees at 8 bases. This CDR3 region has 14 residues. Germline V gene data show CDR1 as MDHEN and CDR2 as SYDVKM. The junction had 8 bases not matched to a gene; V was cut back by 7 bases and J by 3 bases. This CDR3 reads CASTGLGRDYEQYF. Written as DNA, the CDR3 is TGTGCCAGCACTGGCCTCGGGAGGGACTACGAGCAGTACTTC.

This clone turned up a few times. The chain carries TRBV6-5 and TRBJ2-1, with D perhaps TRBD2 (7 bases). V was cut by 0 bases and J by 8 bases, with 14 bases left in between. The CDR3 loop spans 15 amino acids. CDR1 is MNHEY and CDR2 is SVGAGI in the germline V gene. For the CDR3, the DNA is TGTGCCAGCAGTTACTCGATAACAGGGAGGGATGAGCAGTTCTTC. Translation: CASSYSITGRDEQFF.

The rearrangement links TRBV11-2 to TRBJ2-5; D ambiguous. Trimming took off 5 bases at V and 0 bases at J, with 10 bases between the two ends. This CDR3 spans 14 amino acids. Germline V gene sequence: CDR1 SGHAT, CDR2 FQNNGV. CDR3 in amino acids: CASSPTSYQETQYF. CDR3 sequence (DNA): TGTGCCAGCAGCCCTACTTCGTACCAAGAGACCCAGTACTTC.

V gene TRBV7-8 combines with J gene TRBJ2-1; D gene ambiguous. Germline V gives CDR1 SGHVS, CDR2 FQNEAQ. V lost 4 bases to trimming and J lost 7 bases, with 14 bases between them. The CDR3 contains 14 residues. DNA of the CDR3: TGTGCCAGCAGCTCCGGGTTCCTTGGTAATGAGCAGTTCTTC. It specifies CASSSGFLGNEQFF. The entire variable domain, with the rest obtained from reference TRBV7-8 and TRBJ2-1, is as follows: GAGVSQSPRYKVAKRGQDVALRCDPISGHVSLFWYQQALGQGPEFLTYFQNEAQLDKSGLPSDRFFAERPEGSVSTLKIQRTQQEDSAVYLCASSSGFLGNEQFFGPGTRLTVL.

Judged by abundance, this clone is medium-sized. This CDR3 is CASSEALLGGRGNQPQHF. Written as DNA, the CDR3 is TGTGCCAGCAGTGAAGCGCTTCTGGGGGGTCGGGGCAATCAGCCCCAGCATTTT. This sequence joins TRBV6-1 and TRBJ1-5; maybe TRBD1 (5 bases). The CDR3 has 18 residues. The germline gives CDR1 MNHNS, CDR2 SASEGT. V lost 0 bases to trimming and J lost 2 bases, with 17 bases between them.

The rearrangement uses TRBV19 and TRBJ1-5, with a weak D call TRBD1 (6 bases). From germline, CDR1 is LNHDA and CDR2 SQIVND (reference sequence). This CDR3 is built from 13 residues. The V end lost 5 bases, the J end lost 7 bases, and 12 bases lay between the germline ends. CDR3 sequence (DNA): TGTGCCAGTAGTGCAAACAGGGTACAGCCCCAGCATTTT. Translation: CASSANRVQPQHF.

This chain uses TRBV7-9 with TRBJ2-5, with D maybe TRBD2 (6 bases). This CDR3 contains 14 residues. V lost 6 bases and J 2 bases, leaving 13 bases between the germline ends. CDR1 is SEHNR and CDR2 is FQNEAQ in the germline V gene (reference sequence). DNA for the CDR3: TGTGCCAGCAGATCGACTAGTCCACAAGAGACCCAGTACTTC. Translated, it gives CASRSTSPQETQYF. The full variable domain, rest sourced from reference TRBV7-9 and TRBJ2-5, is DTGVSQNPRHKITKRGQNVTFRCDPISEHNRLYWYRQTLGQGPEFLTYFQNEAQLEKSRLLSDRFSAERPKGSFSTLEIQRTEQGDSAMYLCASRSTSPQETQYFGPGTRLLVL.

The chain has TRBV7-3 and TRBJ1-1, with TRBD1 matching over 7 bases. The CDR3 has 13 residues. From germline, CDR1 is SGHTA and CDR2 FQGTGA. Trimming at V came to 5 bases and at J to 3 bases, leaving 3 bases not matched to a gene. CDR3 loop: CASSNTGDTEAFF. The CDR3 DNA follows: TGTGCCAGCAGCAACACAGGGGACACTGAAGCTTTCTTT.

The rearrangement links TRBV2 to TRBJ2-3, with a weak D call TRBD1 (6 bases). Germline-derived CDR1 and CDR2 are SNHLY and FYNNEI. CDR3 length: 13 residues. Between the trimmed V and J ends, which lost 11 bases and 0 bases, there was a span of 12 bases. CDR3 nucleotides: TGTGCCGGACAGAGGCGTAGCACAGATACGCAGTATTTT. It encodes CAGQRRSTDTQYF.

This CDR3 reads CASRDRFRDSSSYEQYF. In DNA, the CDR3 is TGTGCCAGCAGAGACAGGTTTCGCGATTCCAGCTCCTACGAGCAGTACTTC. The chain recombines TRBV27 with TRBJ2-7; the D gene is possibly TRBD1 (6 bases). Germline CDR1 is MNHEY and CDR2 is SMNVEV (reference sequence). Trimming cost V 6 bases and J 0 bases, with 21 bases left between them. This CDR3 comprises 17 residues.

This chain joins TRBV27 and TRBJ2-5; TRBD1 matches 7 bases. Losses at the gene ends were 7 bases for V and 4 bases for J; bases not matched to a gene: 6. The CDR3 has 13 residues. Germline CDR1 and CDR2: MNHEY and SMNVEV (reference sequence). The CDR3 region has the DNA TGTGCCAGCACCTGGACAGGTGGAGAGACCCAGTACTTC. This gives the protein CASTWTGGETQYF.